This TCR beta chain was obtained from a study of glioma-infiltrating T cells after dendritic cell vaccination. Study overall: Glioblastoma patients came from Phase I and II dendritic cell vaccination trials. Regarding the study as a whole: Higher TCR clonality did not directly relate to longer survival.

On this clone: Its antigen remains unknown.

The primer mix had 60 V beta and 13 J beta primers. The assay was immunoSEQ multiplex PCR, and TCRdb's table has in-frame clones only and misses some. The data contain over 75,000 clones, roughly four fifths of them singletons. Documented time point: after dendritic cell vaccination, including at tumor progression/relapse. Trimming shortened V by 2 bases and J by 1 base, and 18 bases separated the two germline ends. The CDR3 sequence is 17 residues long. Germline lookup yields CDR1 SGHRS and CDR2 YFSETQ. Sequencing used blood, obtained after dendritic cell vaccination. The TCR originated in a human donor with glioblastoma. The rearrangement links TRBV5-1 to TRBJ2-5; possible D gene TRBD1, 5 bases. The CDR3 is CASSFRSLRQIQETQYF. The CDR3 DNA reads TGCGCCAGCAGCTTCCGGTCCCTCAGACAGATCCAAGAGACCCAGTACTTC.